The 24 T cell receptor beta chains listed next were all sequenced from one sample in a study of T cells in Graves' hyperthyroidism and ophthalmopathy. Amplification of TCR beta CDR3 regions used RNA as the template. RT-PCR in the first round (using the HTBI primer set) targeted the TCR CDR3. One entry per CDR3 protein, called by TCRdb with MiXCR from the multiplex PCR reads. Here the sample spans around 340,000 distinct CDR3 sequences, around 18% being singletons. The source material was blood. The receptors originated from a woman aged 40 to 49 with Graves' ophthalmopathy.

This clonotype came up many times. This chain joins TRBV20-1 and TRBJ1-1; 10 positions match TRBD1. Per the germline V gene, CDR1 is DFQATT and CDR2 is SNEGSKA (reference sequence). V shed 1 base, J shed 5 bases, and the junction held 13 bases outside the gene matches. The CDR3 spans 17 residues. The CDR3: CSARVVGTGVSRTEAFF. Written as DNA, the CDR3 is TGCAGTGCTAGAGTGGTCGGGACAGGGGTAAGTCGGACTGAAGCTTTCTTT.

This clonotype was recorded at least ten times. This chain uses TRBV28 with TRBJ1-5, with D uncertain. The CDR3 is 10 residues long. With 3 bases removed from V and 9 bases from J, the gap between germline ends came to 3 bases. Germline-derived CDR1 and CDR2 are MDHEN and SYDVKM. This CDR3 is CASSLGPQHF. CDR3 in DNA: TGTGCCAGCAGTTTGGGGCCCCAGCATTTT.

This clonotype was recorded at least ten times. The V gene is TRBV6-1, the J gene TRBJ2-7, with 7 bases aligning to TRBD1. From germline, CDR1 is MNHNS and CDR2 SASEGT. The CDR3 is made up of 15 amino acids. Trimming removed 0 bases from V and 3 bases from J; junction bases left unmatched: 5. The CDR3 region is CASSEAPGTDYEQYF. The CDR3 DNA reads TGTGCCAGCAGTGAAGCCCCCGGGACAGACTACGAGCAGTACTTC.

The chain carries TRBV18 and TRBJ2-7, with D tentatively TRBD1 or TRBD2 (5 bases each). The CDR3 spans 13 residues. Deletions cut 5 bases from V and 7 bases from J, with 15 bases between. Germline loops: CDR1 KGHSH, CDR2 LQKENI. The CDR3 nucleotides are TGTGCCAGCTCATCGGGACCACCCGGGGAGCAGTACTTC. Translated, it gives CASSSGPPGEQYF.

This clonotype was seen many times. The rearrangement uses TRBV5-5 and TRBJ1-1, with D tentatively TRBD1 (5 bases). The CDR3 is made up of 15 amino acids. The ends were cut back, 2 bases at V and 5 bases at J, with 16 bases in the middle. Germline V gives CDR1 SGHKS, CDR2 YYEKEE (reference sequence). The CDR3 protein is CASSFSLRGGTEAFF. CDR3 DNA sequence: TGTGCCAGCAGCTTTTCGCTAAGGGGAGGAACTGAAGCTTTCTTT.

This clonotype was seen ten or more times. The rearrangement joins TRBV28 to TRBJ2-5, with 13 nucleotides matching TRBD2. V lost 6 bases to trimming and J lost 5 bases; unmatched junction nucleotides: 12. The CDR3 sequence is 17 residues long. The germline gives CDR1 MDHEN, CDR2 SYDVKM. In nucleotides, the CDR3 is TGTGCCAGCAGCCGGACTAGCGGGAGCCCTAAGCGGGAGACCCAGTACTTC. It specifies CASSRTSGSPKRETQYF.

This clonotype was recorded at least ten times. The rearrangement uses TRBV7-2 and TRBJ2-5; 9 bases agree with TRBD2. CDR1 and CDR2 (germline): SGHTA, FQGNSA. J lost 5 bases, V lost 5 bases, and 6 bases had no gene match. This CDR3 spans 14 amino acids. The CDR3 DNA reads as TGTGCCAGCAGCGGTAGCGGGAGAGCTGAGACCCAGTACTTC. Translating it yields CASSGSGRAETQYF.

This rearrangement joins TRBV6-2 or TRBV6-3 to TRBJ1-1; 8 bases are a match to TRBD1. Germline assignment: CDR1 MNHEY and CDR2 SVGEGT. CDR3 length equals 14 residues. The ends lost 6 bases at V and 1 base at J; junction bases unmatched: 4. As DNA, the CDR3 is TGTGCCAGCAGAACGGACAGGGAGAACACTGAAGCTTTCTTT. It encodes CASRTDRENTEAFF.

This clonotype has at least ten counts. This chain links TRBV19 with TRBJ2-2; D not certain. CDR1 is LNHDA, CDR2 SQIVND, per germline (reference sequence). CDR3 length equals 14 residues. V was cut by 5 bases and J by 5 bases, with 12 bases left in between. The CDR3 loop reads CASSRTAETGELFF. For the CDR3, the DNA is TGTGCCAGTAGTCGCACGGCCGAGACCGGGGAGCTGTTTTTT.

Points on this clonotype: Given a much more abundant clone one base away, this may be a read error. The chain recombines TRBV6-1 with TRBJ2-4; maybe TRBD2 (6 bases). V shed 3 bases and J shed 0 bases, with 12 bases lying between them. This CDR3 has 16 residues. Germline CDR1 is MNHNS and CDR2 is SASEGT. The CDR3 spells CASSEEGYGAKNIQYF. CDR3 bases: TGTGCCAGCAGTGAGGAGGGATATGGAGCCAAAAACATTCAGTACTTC.

This clonotype came up many times. The chain joins TRBV9 to TRBJ2-5; perhaps D is TRBD1 or TRBD2 (6 bases each). This CDR3 has 16 amino acids. V was shortened by 4 bases and J by 5 bases, with 21 bases between the two germline ends. Per the germline V gene, CDR1 is SGDLS and CDR2 is YYNGEE. The CDR3 loop reads CASSPQLRGAQETQYF. In DNA form, the CDR3 reads TGTGCCAGCAGCCCCCAGCTTAGGGGGGCCCAGGAGACCCAGTACTTC.

This clonotype was recorded many times. The V call is TRBV20-1, the J call TRBJ2-7; D unclear. The CDR3 has 13 residues. V gave up 1 base and J gave up 1 base, with 8 bases separating them. Germline V gene lookup returns CDR1 DFQATT and CDR2 SNEGSKA (reference sequence). The CDR3 DNA is TGCAGTGCTAGAGGTGAGGCGTCCTACGAGCAGTACTTC. Its protein product is CSARGEASYEQYF.

The table lists this clonotype with many counts. This chain connects TRBV12-3 or TRBV12-4 to TRBJ2-7; 13 bases map to TRBD2. Germline trimming cut 6 bases from V and 7 bases from J; bases unmatched to any gene: 6. This CDR3 is built from 14 residues. DNA of the CDR3: TGTGCCAGCAGCCGACTAGCGGGAGGTCGGGAGCAGTACTTC. As protein: CASSRLAGGREQYF.

This clonotype occurred many times. The rearrangement joins TRBV7-9 to TRBJ1-2; TRBD1 aligns across 9 bases. The length of the CDR3 is 13 residues. Unmatched junction bases numbered 7, after V lost 5 bases and J lost 9 bases. The germline V gene encodes CDR1 SEHNR and CDR2 FQNEAQ (reference sequence). CDR3 nucleotides: TGTGCCAGCAGCCCCACCGGGACAGGGAGCTACACCTTC. The encoded protein is CASSPTGTGSYTF.

This clonotype appeared a single time. The gene calls are TRBV5-1 and TRBJ1-1; no clear D gene. The CDR3 has 15 amino acids. Trimming pared 4 bases from V and 1 base from J, leaving 14 bases between. Germline V CDR1 and CDR2: SGHRS, YFSETQ. Written as DNA, the CDR3 is TGCGCCAGCAGCCCTTGGACGATAGAGAACACTGAAGCTTTCTTT. It specifies CASSPWTIENTEAFF. The variable domain in full, with the rest retrieved from reference TRBV5-1 and TRBJ1-1, is KAGVTQTPRYLIKTRGQQVTLSCSPISGHRSVSWYQQTPGQGLQFLFEYFSETQRNKGNFPGRFSGRQFSNSRSEMNVSTLELGDSALYLCASSPWTIENTEAFFGQGTRLTVV.

This clonotype was seen many times. V is TRBV15 and J is TRBJ2-7; 9 bases agree with TRBD2. The CDR3 has 14 residues. CDR1 is LNHNV, CDR2 YYDKDF, per germline (reference sequence). The J segment lost 4 bases and the V segment lost 0 bases, leaving 1 base of the junction unmatched. The CDR3 loop is CATSRELAGYEQYF. The CDR3, as DNA: TGTGCCACCAGCAGAGAGCTAGCGGGGTACGAGCAGTACTTC. The whole variable domain, filled in from reference TRBV15 and TRBJ2-7, reads DAMVIQNPRYQVTQFGKPVTLSCSQTLNHNVMYWYQQKSSQAPKLLFHYYDKDFNNEADTPDNFQSRRPNTSFCFLDIRSPGLGDTAMYLCATSRELAGYEQYFGPGTRLTVT.

This clonotype was seen repeatedly, ten times or more. V gene TRBV29-1 combines with J gene TRBJ2-1, with D hard to call. Germline lookup yields CDR1 SQVTM and CDR2 ANQGSEA. The CDR3 covers 10 residues. The V end lost 4 bases, the J end lost 6 bases, and 4 bases lay between the germline ends. The CDR3 DNA sequence: TGCAGCGTTGGGGGCAATGAGCAGTTCTTC. Encoded protein: CSVGGNEQFF.

This clonotype was counted only a few times. Relative to the germline gene, one junction end is altered; a read error may explain this. The V call is TRBV27, the J call TRBJ2-5; possibly TRBD2 for D (6 bases). Germline-derived CDR1 and CDR2 are MNHEY and SMNVEV (reference sequence). There are 11 residues in the CDR3. The CDR3: CVSSWRGTQYF. The CDR3, as DNA: TGTGTCAGCAGTTGGCGGGGGACCCAGTACTTC.

The table lists this clonotype with many counts. The chain recombines TRBV7-2 with TRBJ2-3; D remains ambiguous. The CDR3 extends over 13 amino acids. Germline lookup yields CDR1 SGHTA and CDR2 FQGNSA. The V end lost 1 base, the J end lost 6 bases, and 8 bases lay between the germline ends. The CDR3 protein is CASSLDRRDTQYF. Written as DNA, the CDR3 is TGTGCCAGCAGCTTAGACCGGCGGGATACGCAGTATTTT.

The sample holds many counts of this clonotype. The gene calls are TRBV10-3 and TRBJ1-1; perhaps TRBD1 as D (5 bases). The CDR3 spans 16 residues. V lost 1 base to trimming and J lost 2 bases, with 14 bases between them. Germline V lookup: CDR1 ENHRY, CDR2 SYGVKD. CDR3 bases: TGTGCCATCAGTGAGTACCTCCGGGACCGCAACACTGAAGCTTTCTTT. Its protein product is CAISEYLRDRNTEAFF.

At least ten counts were recorded for this clonotype. This chain links TRBV6-5 with TRBJ2-5; 11 bases align to TRBD2. The CDR3 totals 17 residues. After removal of 0 bases from V and 5 bases from J, the junction contained 8 bases not matched to a gene. CDR1 is MNHEY, CDR2 SVGAGI, per germline. The CDR3 region has the DNA TGTGCCAGCAGTTACTCGGGTGTAGCGGGAGGGGTGGAGACCCAGTACTTC. It encodes CASSYSGVAGGVETQYF.

This clonotype came up many times. The V call is TRBV25-1, the J call TRBJ2-6; D gene unclear. The V and J ends lost 5 bases and 2 bases respectively, with 16 bases between them. Germline V gene lookup returns CDR1 MGHDK and CDR2 SYGVNS. This CDR3 has 17 residues. The CDR3 is CASSSGRRSPGANVLTF. The CDR3 DNA follows: TGTGCCAGCAGTTCCGGCAGAAGATCCCCTGGGGCCAACGTCCTGACTTTC.

This clonotype appeared many times. The rearrangement uses TRBV9 and TRBJ2-2; D is undetermined. Germline V gene data show CDR1 as SGDLS and CDR2 as YYNGEE. The V and J ends lost 0 bases and 4 bases respectively, with 10 bases between them. This CDR3 has 15 amino acids. CDR3 region: CASSVGQRFTGELFF. In nucleotides, the CDR3 is TGTGCCAGCAGCGTAGGTCAAAGGTTCACCGGGGAGCTGTTTTTT.

This clonotype came up many times. The chain links TRBV29-1 to TRBJ1-1, with D possibly being TRBD1 (6 bases). V lost 4 bases and J lost 5, with 20 bases in between. The germline V gene has CDR1 SQVTM and CDR2 ANQGSEA. The CDR3 consists of 15 residues. The CDR3 is CSVVGGRTLDTEAFF. Here the CDR3 DNA reads TGCAGCGTTGTAGGGGGGCGAACGTTGGATACTGAAGCTTTCTTT. The full variable domain, in which reference TRBV29-1 and TRBJ1-1 provide the parts outside the CDR3, is SAVISQKPSRDICQRGTSLTIQCQVDSQVTMMFWYRQQPGQSLTLIATANQGSEATYESGFVIDKFPISRPNLTFSTLTVSNMSPEDSSIYLCSVVGGRTLDTEAFFGQGTRLTVV.